This T cell receptor beta chain was sequenced in a study of T cell clonality in common variable immunodeficiency. Study-wide findings and caveats: Compared with healthy controls, CVID subjects showed increased TCRbeta clonality, mostly in about a third. Fewer TCRbeta clones were shared among CVID subjects than controls.

Method: immunoSEQ multiplex PCR; TCRdb's copy keeps in-frame clones and lacks some. This sample comprises about 35,000 clones, none seen once only. The germline V gene has CDR1 SGHVS and CDR2 FNYEAQ. The CDR3 extends over 17 amino acids. To note about this clone: What it binds is unknown. The junction departs from germline at one end; a sequencing error may be responsible. Read data end 3 residues before the CDR3 end; the end is taken from the germline J gene. The same CDR3 also results from other DNA sequences found in this sample.

The chain employs TRBV7-6 and TRBJ1-3; D call uncertain. The sequencing sample was made of peripheral blood mononuclear cells. This TCR was recovered from a person aged 18-69 years in good health. The CDR3 DNA, read in part, is TGTGCCAGCAGCTTAGTAGGCAGGTCCACTTCTGGAAACACA. Translating gives CASSLVGRSTSGNT. The full CDR3 protein reads CASSLVGRSTSGNTIYF.